Listed below are T cell receptor beta chains from one sample, sequenced in a study of shared clonotypes between healthy human individuals. Profiled with immunoSEQ multiplex PCR; TCRdb holds only in-frame clones, not every one. The data contain about 650,000 clones, roughly 95% of them singletons. The sequencing input was naive CD8+ T cells sorted from blood. Receptors originate from a woman in her thirties in good health. Each CDR3 is given with its conserved first and last residue. A D gene is named only where the DNA matches it firmly.

d_call j_call v_call cdr3_aa cdr3_nt
TRBD1 TRBJ1-6 TRBV11-3 CASSIGQGDSPLHF TGTGCCAGCAGCATCGGACAGGGGGATTCACCCCTCCACTTT
TRBD1 TRBJ2-7 TRBV2 CASRWWTGATYEQYF TGTGCCAGCAGGTGGTGGACAGGTGCGACCTACGAGCAGTACTTC
TRBD2 TRBJ2-1 TRBV11-2 CASSRKGLAGVRVEQFF TGTGCCAGCAGCCGCAAAGGACTAGCGGGAGTCCGGGTTGAGCAGTTCTTC
TRBD1 TRBJ2-2 TRBV11-2 CAGTGVRRTGELFF TGTGCGGGGACAGGGGTGAGACGCACCGGGGAGCTGTTTTTT
TRBD1 TRBJ2-7 TRBV19 CASTRDRLFYEQYF TGTGCCAGTACACGGGACAGACTATTCTACGAGCAGTACTTC
- TRBJ1-1 TRBV14 CASSQGERTEAFF TGTGCCAGCAGCCAAGGCGAGAGGACTGAAGCTTTCTTT
- TRBJ2-3 TRBV19 CASSTGTASTDTQYF TGTGCCAGTAGTACCGGGACGGCTAGCACAGATACGCAGTATTTT
TRBD2 TRBJ2-3 TRBV27 CASSWQRGVVTDTQYF TGTGCCAGCAGCTGGCAACGGGGGGTCGTCACAGATACGCAGTATTTT
- TRBJ1-1 TRBV13 CASSLIAGLMNTEAFF TGTGCCAGCAGCTTAATTGCAGGGCTTATGAACACTGAAGCTTTCTTT
TRBD2 TRBJ2-7 TRBV7-6 CASSPGTSGRLGEQYF TGTGCCAGCAGCCCCGGGACTAGCGGGAGACTAGGCGAGCAGTACTTC
TRBD1 TRBJ1-4 TRBV27 CASSVEQGINEKLFF TGTGCCAGCAGTGTCGAACAGGGGATTAATGAAAAACTGTTTTTT
TRBD2 TRBJ2-7 TRBV5-8 CASSFPPRAGVYEQYF TGTGCCAGCAGCTTCCCCCCTAGAGCGGGAGTCTACGAGCAGTACTTC
TRBD2 TRBJ2-3 TRBV6-5 CASSYLAESTDTQYF TGTGCCAGCAGTTACCTAGCGGAAAGCACAGATACGCAGTATTTT